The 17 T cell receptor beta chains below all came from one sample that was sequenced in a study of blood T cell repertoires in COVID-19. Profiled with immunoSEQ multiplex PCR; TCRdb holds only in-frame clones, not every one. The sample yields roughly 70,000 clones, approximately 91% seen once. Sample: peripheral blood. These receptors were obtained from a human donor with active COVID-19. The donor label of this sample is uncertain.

CDR3 bases: TGTGCCCTTCGAGGGGGAAAACCATACTACGAGCAGTACTTC. Translating it yields CALRGGKPYYEQYF. This chain connects TRBV24-1 to TRBJ2-7; perhaps TRBD1 as D (6 bases). Per germline, CDR1 KGHDR and CDR2 SFDVKD. The length of the CDR3 is 14 residues. With 12 bases removed from V and 3 bases from J, the gap between germline ends came to 20 bases.

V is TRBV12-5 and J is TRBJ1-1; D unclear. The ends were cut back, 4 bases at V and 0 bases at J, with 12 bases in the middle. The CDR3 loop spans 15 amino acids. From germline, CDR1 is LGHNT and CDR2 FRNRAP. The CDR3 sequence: CASGSGILMNTEAFF. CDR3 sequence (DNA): TGTGCTAGTGGTTCGGGGATCCTCATGAACACTGAAGCTTTCTTT. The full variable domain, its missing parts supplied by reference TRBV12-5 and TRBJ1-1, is DARVTQTPRHKVTEMGQEVTMRCQPILGHNTVFWYRQTMMQGLELLAYFRNRAPLDDSGMPKDRFSAEMPDATLATLKIQPSEPRDSAVYFCASGSGILMNTEAFFGQGTRLTVV.

For the CDR3, the DNA is TGTGCCAGCAGTTTAGGGGGGGCGCGTGGAAACATTCAGTACTTC. Protein: CASSLGGARGNIQYF. This chain uses TRBV28 with TRBJ2-4; tentative D call: TRBD2 (7 bases). The CDR3 is 15 amino acids. The V end lost 2 bases, the J end lost 6 bases, and 14 bases lay between the germline ends. Germline CDR1 reads MDHEN; CDR2 reads SYDVKM.

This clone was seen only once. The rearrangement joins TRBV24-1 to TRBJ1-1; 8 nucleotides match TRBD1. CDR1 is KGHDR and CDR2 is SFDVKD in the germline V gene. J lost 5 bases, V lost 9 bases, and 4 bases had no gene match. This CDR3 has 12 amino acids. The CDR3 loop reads CATQGAQTEAFF. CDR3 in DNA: TGTGCCACCCAGGGGGCGCAGACTGAAGCTTTCTTT.

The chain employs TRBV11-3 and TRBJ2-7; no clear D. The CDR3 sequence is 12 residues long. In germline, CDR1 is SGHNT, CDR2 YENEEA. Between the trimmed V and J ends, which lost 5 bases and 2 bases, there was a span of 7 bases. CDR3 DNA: TGTGCCAGCAGCCTACGGGCCTACGAGCAGTACTTC. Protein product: CASSLRAYEQYF. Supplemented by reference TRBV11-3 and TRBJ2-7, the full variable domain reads EAGVVQSPRYKIIEKKQPVAFWCNPISGHNTLYWYLQNLGQGPELLIRYENEEAVDDSQLPKDRFSAERLKGVDSTLKIQPAELGDSAVYLCASSLRAYEQYFGPGTRLTVT.

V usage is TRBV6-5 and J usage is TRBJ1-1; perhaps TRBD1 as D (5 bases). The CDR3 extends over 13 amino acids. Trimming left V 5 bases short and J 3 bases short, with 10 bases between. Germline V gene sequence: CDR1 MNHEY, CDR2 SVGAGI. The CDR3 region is CASSTRRDTEAFF. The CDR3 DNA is TGTGCCAGCAGTACCCGCAGGGACACTGAAGCTTTCTTT.

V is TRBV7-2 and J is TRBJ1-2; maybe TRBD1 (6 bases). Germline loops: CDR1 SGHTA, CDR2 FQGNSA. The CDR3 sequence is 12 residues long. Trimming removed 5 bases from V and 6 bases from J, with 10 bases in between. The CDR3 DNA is TGTGCCAGCAGCCAGCAGGGGAATGGCTACACCTTC. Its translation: CASSQQGNGYTF.

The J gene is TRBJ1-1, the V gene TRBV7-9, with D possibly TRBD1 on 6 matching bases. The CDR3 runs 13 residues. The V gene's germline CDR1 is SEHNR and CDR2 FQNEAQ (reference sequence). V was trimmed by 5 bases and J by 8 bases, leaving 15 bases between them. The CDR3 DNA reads TGTGCCAGCAGCCTCCGGGACACGGCCGAAGCTTTCTTT. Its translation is CASSLRDTAEAFF.

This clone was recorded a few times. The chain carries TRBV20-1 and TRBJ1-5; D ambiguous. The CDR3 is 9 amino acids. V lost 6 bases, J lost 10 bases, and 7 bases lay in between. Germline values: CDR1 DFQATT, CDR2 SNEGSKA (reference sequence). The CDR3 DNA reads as TGCAGTGCAGCGGGACCCCAGCATTTT. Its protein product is CSAAGPQHF.

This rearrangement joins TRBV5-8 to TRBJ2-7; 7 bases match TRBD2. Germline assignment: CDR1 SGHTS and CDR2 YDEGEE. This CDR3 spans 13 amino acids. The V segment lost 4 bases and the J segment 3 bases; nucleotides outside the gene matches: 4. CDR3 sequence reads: CASSLWGGYEQYF. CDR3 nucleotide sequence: TGTGCCAGCAGCCTATGGGGGGGCTACGAGCAGTACTTC.

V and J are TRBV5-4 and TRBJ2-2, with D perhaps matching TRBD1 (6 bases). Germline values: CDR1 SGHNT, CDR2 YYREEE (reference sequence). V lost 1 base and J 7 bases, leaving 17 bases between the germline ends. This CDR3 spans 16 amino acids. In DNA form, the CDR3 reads TGTGCCAGCAGCTTGTCGTCAAGGCTAGGGGGCGGGGAGCTGTTTTTT. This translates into CASSLSSRLGGGELFF. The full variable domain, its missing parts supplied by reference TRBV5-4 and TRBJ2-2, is ETGVTQSPTHLIKTRGQQVTLRCSSQSGHNTVSWYQQALGQGPQFIFQYYREEENGRGNFPPRFSGLQFPNYSSELNVNALELDDSALYLCASSLSSRLGGGELFFGEGSRLTVL.

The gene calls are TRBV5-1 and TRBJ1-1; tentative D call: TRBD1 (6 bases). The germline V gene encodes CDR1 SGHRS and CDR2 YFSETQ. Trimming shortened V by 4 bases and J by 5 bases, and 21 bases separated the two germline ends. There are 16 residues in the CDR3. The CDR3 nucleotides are TGCGCCAGCAGCATTAACAGGGTAGGTGGGGAGACTGAAGCTTTCTTT. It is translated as CASSINRVGGETEAFF.

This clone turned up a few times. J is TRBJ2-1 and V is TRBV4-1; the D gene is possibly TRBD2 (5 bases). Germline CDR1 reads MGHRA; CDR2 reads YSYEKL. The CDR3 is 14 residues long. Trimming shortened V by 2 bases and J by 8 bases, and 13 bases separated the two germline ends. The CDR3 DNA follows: TGCGCCAGCAGCCAATCCGGGAATAGGGATGAGCAGTTCTTC. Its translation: CASSQSGNRDEQFF.

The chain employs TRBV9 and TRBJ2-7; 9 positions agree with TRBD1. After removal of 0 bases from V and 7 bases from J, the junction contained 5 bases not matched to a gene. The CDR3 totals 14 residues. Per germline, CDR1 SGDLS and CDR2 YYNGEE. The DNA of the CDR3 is TGTGCCAGCAGCGTAGAACAGGGGGCGAGGGAGCAGTACTTC. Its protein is CASSVEQGAREQYF.

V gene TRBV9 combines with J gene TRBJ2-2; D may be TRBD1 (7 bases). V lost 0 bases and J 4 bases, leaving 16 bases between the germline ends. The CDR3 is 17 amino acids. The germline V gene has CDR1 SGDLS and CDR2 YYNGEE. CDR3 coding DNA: TGTGCCAGCAGCGTAGATGGAGGGGGCATGGTCACCGGGGAGCTGTTTTTT. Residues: CASSVDGGGMVTGELFF.

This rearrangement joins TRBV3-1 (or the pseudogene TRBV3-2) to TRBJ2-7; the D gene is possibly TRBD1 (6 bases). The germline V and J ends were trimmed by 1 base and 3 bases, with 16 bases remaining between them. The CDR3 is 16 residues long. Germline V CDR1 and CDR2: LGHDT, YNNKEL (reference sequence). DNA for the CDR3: TGTGCCAGCAGCCAAGGCCCTATTGGGGGCCTCTACGAGCAGTACTTC. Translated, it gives CASSQGPIGGLYEQYF.

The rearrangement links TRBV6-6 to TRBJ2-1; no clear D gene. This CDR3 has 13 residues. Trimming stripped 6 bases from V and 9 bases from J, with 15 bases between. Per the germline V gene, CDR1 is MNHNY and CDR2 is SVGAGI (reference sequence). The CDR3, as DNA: TGTGCCAGCAGCCCTCCGCAGGTCGGTGAGCAGTTCTTC. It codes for CASSPPQVGEQFF.